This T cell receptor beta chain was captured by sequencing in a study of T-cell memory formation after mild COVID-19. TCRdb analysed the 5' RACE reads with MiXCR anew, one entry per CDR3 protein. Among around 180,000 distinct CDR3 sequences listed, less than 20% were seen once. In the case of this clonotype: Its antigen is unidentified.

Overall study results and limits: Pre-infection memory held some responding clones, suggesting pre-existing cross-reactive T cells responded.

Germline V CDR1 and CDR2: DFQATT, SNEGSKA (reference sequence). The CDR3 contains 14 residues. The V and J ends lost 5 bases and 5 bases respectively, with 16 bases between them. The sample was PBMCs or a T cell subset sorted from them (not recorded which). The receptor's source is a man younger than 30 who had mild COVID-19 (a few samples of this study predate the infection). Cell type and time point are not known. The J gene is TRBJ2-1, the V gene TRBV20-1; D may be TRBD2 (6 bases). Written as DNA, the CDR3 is TGCAGTGCTCCTCCGGGACTTAGGCACAATGAGCAGTTCTTC. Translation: CSAPPGLRHNEQFF.